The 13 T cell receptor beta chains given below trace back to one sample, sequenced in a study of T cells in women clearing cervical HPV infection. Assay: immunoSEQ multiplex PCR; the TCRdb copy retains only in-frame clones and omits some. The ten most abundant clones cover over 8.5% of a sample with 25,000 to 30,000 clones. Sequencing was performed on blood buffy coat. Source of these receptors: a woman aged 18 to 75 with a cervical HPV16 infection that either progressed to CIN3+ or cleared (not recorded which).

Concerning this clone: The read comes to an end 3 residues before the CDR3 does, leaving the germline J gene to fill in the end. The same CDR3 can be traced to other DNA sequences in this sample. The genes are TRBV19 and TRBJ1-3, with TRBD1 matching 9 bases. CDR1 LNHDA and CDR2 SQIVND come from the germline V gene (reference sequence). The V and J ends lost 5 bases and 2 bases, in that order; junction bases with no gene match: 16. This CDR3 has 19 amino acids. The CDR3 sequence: CASSPPPGTGSETGNTIYF. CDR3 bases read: TGTGCCAGTAGTCCTCCCCCCGGGACAGGGTCTGAAACTGGAAACACC.

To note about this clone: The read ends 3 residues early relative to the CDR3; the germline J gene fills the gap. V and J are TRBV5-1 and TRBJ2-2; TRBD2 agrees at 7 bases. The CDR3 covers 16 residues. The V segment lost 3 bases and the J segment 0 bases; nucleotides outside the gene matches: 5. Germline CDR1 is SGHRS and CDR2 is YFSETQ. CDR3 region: CASSSSGAPNTGELFF. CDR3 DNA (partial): TGCGCCAGCAGCTCCAGCGGGGCGCCGAACACCGGGGAG.

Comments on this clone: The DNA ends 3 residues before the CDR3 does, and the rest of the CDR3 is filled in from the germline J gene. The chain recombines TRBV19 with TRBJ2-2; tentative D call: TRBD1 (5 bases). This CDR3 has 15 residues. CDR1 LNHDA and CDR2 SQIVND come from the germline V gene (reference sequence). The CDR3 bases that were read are TGTGCCAGTACCCAGTCTGGCTCTGGGGCCAACGTG. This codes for CASTQSGSGANV. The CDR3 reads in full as CASTQSGSGANVLFF. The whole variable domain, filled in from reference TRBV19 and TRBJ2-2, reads DGGITQSPKYLFRKEGQNVTLSCEQNLNHDAMYWYRQDPGQGLRLIYYSQIVNDFQKGDIAEGYSVSREKKESFPLTVTSAQKNPTAFYLCASTQSGSGANVLFFGEGSRLTVL.

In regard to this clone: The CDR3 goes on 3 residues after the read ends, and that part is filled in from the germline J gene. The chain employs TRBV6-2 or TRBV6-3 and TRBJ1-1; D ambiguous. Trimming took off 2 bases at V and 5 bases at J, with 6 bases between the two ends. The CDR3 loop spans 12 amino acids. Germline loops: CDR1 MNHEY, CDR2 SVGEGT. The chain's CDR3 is CASSYSETEAFF. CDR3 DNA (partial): TGTGCCAGCAGTTACAGCGAGACTGAA.

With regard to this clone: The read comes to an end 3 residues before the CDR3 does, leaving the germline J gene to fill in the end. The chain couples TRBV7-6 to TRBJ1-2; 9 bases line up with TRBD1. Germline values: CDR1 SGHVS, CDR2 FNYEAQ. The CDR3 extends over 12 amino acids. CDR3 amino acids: CASSRDRDDYTF. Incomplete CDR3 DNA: TGTGCCAGCAGCCGGGACAGGGACGAC.

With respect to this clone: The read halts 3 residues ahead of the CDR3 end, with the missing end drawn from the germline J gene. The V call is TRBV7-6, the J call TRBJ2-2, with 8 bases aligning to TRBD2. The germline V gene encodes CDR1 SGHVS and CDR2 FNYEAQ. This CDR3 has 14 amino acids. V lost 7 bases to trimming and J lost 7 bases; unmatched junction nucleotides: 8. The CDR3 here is CASTIAGRVGELFF. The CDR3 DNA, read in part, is TGTGCCAGCACTATAGCGGGAAGGGTCGGGGAG. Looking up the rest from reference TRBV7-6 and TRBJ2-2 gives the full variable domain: GAGVSQSPRYKVTKRGQDVALRCDPISGHVSLYWYRQALGQGPEFLTYFNYEAQQDKSGLPNDRFSAERPEGSISTLTIQRTEQRDSAMYRCASTIAGRVGELFFGEGSRLTVL.

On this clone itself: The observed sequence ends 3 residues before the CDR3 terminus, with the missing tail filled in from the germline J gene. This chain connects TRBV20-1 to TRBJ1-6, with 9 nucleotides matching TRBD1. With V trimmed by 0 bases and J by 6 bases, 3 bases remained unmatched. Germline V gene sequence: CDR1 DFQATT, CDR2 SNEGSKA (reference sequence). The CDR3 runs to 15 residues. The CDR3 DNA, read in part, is TGCAGTGCTAGAGAAACAGGGGGCGGTAATTCACCC. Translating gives CSARETGGGNSP. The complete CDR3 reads CSARETGGGNSPLHF.

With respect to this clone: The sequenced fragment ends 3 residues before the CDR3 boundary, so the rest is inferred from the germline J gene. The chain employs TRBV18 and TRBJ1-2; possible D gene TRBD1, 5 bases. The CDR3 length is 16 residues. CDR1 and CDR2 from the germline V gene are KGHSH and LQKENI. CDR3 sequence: CASSPPGLRVTDTYTF. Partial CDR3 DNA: TGTGCCAGCTCACCTCCGGGACTGCGCGTCACAGATACC.

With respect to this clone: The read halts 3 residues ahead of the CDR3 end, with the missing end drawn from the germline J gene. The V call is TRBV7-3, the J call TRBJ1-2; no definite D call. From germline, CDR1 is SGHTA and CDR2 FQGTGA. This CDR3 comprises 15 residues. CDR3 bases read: TGTGCCAGCAGCTTAGGCCCAGATCCCACAGATACC. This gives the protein CASSLGPDPTDT. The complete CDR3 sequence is CASSLGPDPTDTYTF.

Here the CDR3 reads CAWSGGLLPNQPQYF. The sequenced CDR3 bases are TGTGCCTGGAGTGGGGGACTCCTTCCGAATCAGCCG. This rearrangement joins TRBV30 to TRBJ2-3, with D possibly matching TRBD2 (6 bases). The read ends 3 residues shy of where the CDR3 ends; the end is completed using the germline J gene. This CDR3 spans 15 amino acids. Germline V gene data show CDR1 as GTSNPN and CDR2 as SVGIG (reference sequence).

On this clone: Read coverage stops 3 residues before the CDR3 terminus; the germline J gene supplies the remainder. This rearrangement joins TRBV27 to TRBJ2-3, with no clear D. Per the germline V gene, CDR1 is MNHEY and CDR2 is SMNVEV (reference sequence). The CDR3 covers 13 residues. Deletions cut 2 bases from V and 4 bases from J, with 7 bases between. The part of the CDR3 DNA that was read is TGTGCCAGCAGTTTAGAGGTTGCAGATACG. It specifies CASSLEVADT. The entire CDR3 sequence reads CASSLEVADTQYF.

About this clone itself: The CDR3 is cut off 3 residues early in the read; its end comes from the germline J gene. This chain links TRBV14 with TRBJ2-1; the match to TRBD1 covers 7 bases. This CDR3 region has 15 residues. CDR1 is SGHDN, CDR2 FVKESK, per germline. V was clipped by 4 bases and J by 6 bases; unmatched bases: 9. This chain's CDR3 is CASSRPGTVLNEQFF. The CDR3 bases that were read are TGTGCCAGCAGCCGCCCCGGGACAGTTCTCAATGAG.

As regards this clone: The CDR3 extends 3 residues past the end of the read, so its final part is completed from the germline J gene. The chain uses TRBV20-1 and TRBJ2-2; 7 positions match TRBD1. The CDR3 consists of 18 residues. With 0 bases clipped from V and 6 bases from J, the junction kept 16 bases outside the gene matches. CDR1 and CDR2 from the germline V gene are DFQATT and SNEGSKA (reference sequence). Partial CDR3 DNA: TGCAGTGCTAGAGATCTGCTCCCGCAGGGGGTTTATGCCGGGGAG. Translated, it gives CSARDLLPQGVYAGE. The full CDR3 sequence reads CSARDLLPQGVYAGELFF.